These T cell receptor beta chains were read from a single sample in a study of T cells in Graves' hyperthyroidism and ophthalmopathy. TCRdb independently ran MiXCR on the multiplex PCR reads; one entry per CDR3 protein. Of approximately 490,000 distinct CDR3 sequences listed, about 20% are singletons. Sequenced input: blood. These receptors originate from a woman between 65 and 79 years old with Graves' ophthalmopathy. The CDR3 runs from the conserved cysteine through the conserved F or W. D genes are given only for firm matches. The listing skips clone size in some rows; elsewhere it reads once, few, many or a size class.

clone size | J gene | D gene | V gene | CDR3 protein | CDR3 DNA
- | TRBJ1-2 | - | TRBV7-2 | CASSLAGLDGYTF | TGTGCCAGCAGCTTAGCAGGCTTGGATGGCTACACCTTC
many | TRBJ2-7 | TRBD2 | TRBV7-2 | CASSFGGRLPYEQYF | TGTGCCAGCAGCTTTGGCGGGAGGCTCCCCTACGAGCAGTACTTC
- | TRBJ2-6 | - | TRBV29-1 | CSVATGTGANVLTF | TGCAGCGTCGCTACAGGGACCGGGGCCAACGTCCTGACTTTC
many | TRBJ2-5 | - | TRBV11-1 | CASSRGNQETQYF | TGTGCCAGCAGCCGGGGGAACCAAGAGACCCAGTACTTC
- | TRBJ1-1 | - | TRBV25-1 | CASSELPPSTEAFF | TGTGCCAGCAGTGAATTGCCCCCGAGCACTGAAGCTTTCTTT
- | TRBJ1-1 | TRBD1 | TRBV30 | CAWSARQGNTEAFF | TGTGCCTGGAGTGCTAGACAGGGCAACACTGAAGCTTTCTTT
- | TRBJ2-2 | - | TRBV6-1 | CASNGGGHTGELFF | TGTGCCAGCAATGGGGGCGGGCACACCGGGGAGCTGTTTTTT
- | TRBJ2-2 | TRBD2 | TRBV25-1 | CASTPRGREDTGELFF | TGTGCCAGCACCCCCCGAGGGCGGGAGGACACCGGGGAGCTGTTTTTT
few | TRBJ2-7 | TRBD1 | TRBV5-1 | CASSQPPGTGRYEQYF | TGCGCCAGCAGCCAACCCCCCGGGACAGGGCGATACGAGCAGTACTTC
- | TRBJ2-3 | TRBD2 | TRBV4-1 | CASSQDPRSGRSADTQYF | TGCGCCAGCAGCCAAGATCCTCGTAGCGGGAGATCTGCAGATACGCAGTATTTT
few | TRBJ1-1 | - | TRBV7-8 | CASSLEALGTEAFF | TGTGCCAGCAGCTTAGAAGCGCTGGGCACTGAAGCTTTCTTT
- | TRBJ2-7 | TRBD1 | TRBV7-2 | CASSLARGWYEQYF | TGTGCCAGCAGCTTAGCCAGGGGGTGGTACGAGCAGTACTTC
- | TRBJ2-1 | TRBD1 | TRBV20-1 | CSAKGQGVGEQFF | TGCAGTGCTAAGGGACAGGGGGTCGGTGAGCAGTTCTTC
many | TRBJ1-5 | TRBD1 | TRBV2 | CASREGQGYVNQPQHF | TGTGCCAGCAGAGAGGGACAGGGATACGTCAATCAGCCCCAGCATTTT
few | TRBJ2-1 | - | TRBV20-1 | CSGNRDPSYNEQFF | TGCAGCGGCAACAGGGATCCCTCCTACAATGAGCAGTTCTTC
- | TRBJ2-2 | - | TRBV2 | CASSGWRNTGELFF | TGTGCCAGCAGTGGGTGGCGGAACACCGGGGAGCTGTTTTTT
- | TRBJ2-2 | TRBD1 | TRBV28 | CASRREWTGSAGELFF | TGTGCCAGCAGAAGGGAGTGGACAGGGAGTGCCGGGGAGCTGTTTTTT
- | TRBJ1-1 | - | TRBV10-2 | CASRNSGAAFF | TGCGCCAGCAGAAATTCTGGCGCAGCTTTCTTT
- | TRBJ1-2 | TRBD1 | TRBV2 | CASSPGGGAYGYTF | TGTGCCAGCAGCCCAGGGGGAGGTGCCTATGGCTACACCTTC
- | TRBJ2-7 | - | TRBV28 | CASSWGAVGEQYF | TGTGCCAGCAGTTGGGGGGCAGTGGGGGAGCAGTACTTC
- | TRBJ1-6 | - | TRBV28 | CASGGNNSPLHF | TGTGCCAGTGGGGGTAATAATTCACCCCTCCACTTT
few | TRBJ1-4 | - | TRBV16 | CASSHPATNEKLFF | TGTGCCAGCAGCCACCCTGCAACTAATGAAAAACTGTTTTTT
few | TRBJ1-6 | - | TRBV3-1 | CASSQVAEAPLHF | TGTGCCAGCAGCCAAGTTGCGGAGGCACCCCTCCACTTT
- | TRBJ1-6 | - | TRBV5-1 | CASSQIVTGNNSPLHF | TGCGCCAGCAGCCAGATTGTGACAGGAAATAATTCACCCCTCCACTTT
few | TRBJ2-2 | - | TRBV20-1 | CSAEGEGDTGELFF | TGCAGTGCTGAGGGGGAGGGCGACACCGGGGAGCTGTTTTTT
many | TRBJ2-4 | TRBD2 | TRBV12-3/TRBV12-4 | CASSFRASGASLNIQYF | TGTGCCAGCAGTTTTCGGGCTAGCGGGGCGTCTTTGAACATTCAGTACTTC
- | TRBJ1-2 | - | TRBV2 | CASSYSPTQAYGYTF | TGTGCCAGCAGTTACTCCCCGACCCAGGCGTATGGCTACACCTTC
many | TRBJ1-5 | - | TRBV20-1 | CSAQWHGDDQPQHF | TGCAGTGCCCAGTGGCACGGAGACGATCAGCCCCAGCATTTT
few | TRBJ2-4 | - | TRBV5-6 | CASSFSRLAKNIQYF | TGTGCCAGCAGCTTCAGCCGACTAGCCAAAAACATTCAGTACTTC
many | TRBJ1-1 | - | TRBV7-2 | CASSLRLNTEAFF | TGTGCCAGCAGCTTAAGGTTAAACACTGAAGCTTTCTTT
few | TRBJ2-5 | TRBD2 | TRBV19 | CASSTGLAGVWQETQYF | TGTGCCAGTAGTACGGGACTAGCGGGAGTCTGGCAAGAGACCCAGTACTTC